This TCR beta chain was profiled in a study of CD8 T cells in ankylosing spondylitis. Per the germline V gene, CDR1 is KGHSH and CDR2 is LQKENI. V was clipped by 4 bases and J by 11 bases, with 12 bases between them. This CDR3 spans 12 amino acids. On this clonotype: As yet, its antigen is unknown.

Whole-study results and caveats: In reactive arthritis synovial fluid and blood, some motif variants had been reported before.

TCRdb redid the calling of the 5' RACE reads with MiXCR, one entry per CDR3 protein. Here the sample spans tens of thousands of distinct CDR3 sequences, roughly 6.8% being singletons. The sequencing input was blood, either unsorted or a sorted T cell fraction (not recorded which). The rearrangement joins TRBV18 to TRBJ1-5; D is possibly TRBD1 (5 bases). The origin of this receptor is a male donor with ankylosing spondylitis or in good health (not recorded which). The CDR3 sequence: CASSLTEGAQHF. The CDR3, as DNA: TGTGCCAGCTCACTCACCGAAGGGGCCCAGCATTTT.